The source of this T cell receptor beta chain is a study of blood T cells in healthy people across ages. The study's findings and limits: Using unsorted PBMCs precluded a conclusive naive versus antigen-experienced comparison.

The V and J ends lost 4 bases and 5 bases, in that order; junction bases with no gene match: 15. Germline V lookup: CDR1 MGHDK, CDR2 SYGVNS. This CDR3 has 17 amino acids. For this clonotype: Antigen specificity is unknown.

It was with a sample-barcoded 5' primer and a J-beta primer mix that a second PCR of roughly 6 to 12 cycles was run. TCRdb reanalysed the 5' RACE reads using MiXCR and keeps one entry per CDR3 protein. The data show 850,000 to 1,100,000 distinct CDR3 sequences, with more than 30% seen just once and around 13% held by the top ten. The sequence was obtained from a man aged 18 to 35 in good health. The chain joins TRBV25-1 to TRBJ2-3; TRBD1 matches 7 bases. The source material was blood. The chain's CDR3 is CASSGRQGGISEDTQYF. CDR3 DNA: TGTGCCAGCAGTGGAAGACAGGGTGGGATCAGCGAAGATACGCAGTATTTT.